The 25 T cell receptor beta chains listed next were all sequenced from one sample in a study of cytomegalovirus exposure and HLA in healthy donors listed by TCRdb under 2017. The library was obtained by the immunoSEQ multiplex PCR assay. For the multiplex PCR, a mixture combining 60 forward primers for TCR Vbeta segments and 13 reverse primers for TCR Jbeta segments was used. TCRdb mirrors the immuneACCESS table, restricted to in-frame sequences. Some clones are absent from its copies; in checked studies, under half trace to an unresolved V gene, and the reason for the others is unknown. In this sample's table one finds about 40,000 clones. The ten largest clones add up to 6.2% of the sample. Sequencing was performed on PBMCs. The receptors originated from a man aged 25-45 years in good health and CMV-seronegative.

V usage is TRBV18 and J usage is TRBJ1-2; D not certain. The CDR3 sequence is 15 residues long. Germline CDR1 is KGHSH and CDR2 is LQKENI. V was trimmed by 0 bases and J by 2 bases, leaving 10 bases between them. The chain's CDR3 is CASSPPRQWNYGYTF. The CDR3 nucleotides are TGTGCCAGCTCACCACCGCGGCAATGGAACTATGGCTACACCTTC. The full variable domain, its missing parts supplied by reference TRBV18 and TRBJ1-2, is NAGVMQNPRHLVRRRGQEARLRCSPMKGHSHVYWYRQLPEEGLKFMVYLQKENIIDESGMPKERFSAEFPKEGPSILRIQQVVRGDSAAYFCASSPPRQWNYGYTFGSGTRLTVV.

V gene TRBV7-6 combines with J gene TRBJ1-1, with no clear D. V lost 1 base, J lost 2 bases, and 8 bases lay in between. The CDR3 consists of 14 residues. Germline V CDR1 and CDR2: SGHVS, FNYEAQ. Here the CDR3 reads CASSLVYRNTEAFF. CDR3 in DNA: TGTGCCAGCAGCTTAGTCTACAGAAACACTGAAGCTTTCTTT.

The V and J genes are TRBV19 and TRBJ2-7; maybe TRBD2 (6 bases). This CDR3 is built from 11 residues. The V end lost 10 bases, the J end lost 2 bases, and 9 bases lay between the germline ends. Germline CDR1 and CDR2: LNHDA and SQIVND (reference sequence). The CDR3: CATGGTYEQYF. The DNA for the CDR3 is TGTGCCACCGGGGGAACCTACGAGCAGTACTTC.

This chain connects TRBV10-1 to TRBJ1-5; D gene uncertain. The CDR3 runs to 16 residues. Germline V gene lookup returns CDR1 WNHNN and CDR2 SYGVQD (reference sequence). The V end was cut by 3 bases, the J end by 5 bases, with 17 bases between. CDR3 amino acids: CASSDPQEVRDQPQHF. CDR3 nucleotides: TGCGCCAGCAGTGACCCTCAGGAGGTGAGGGATCAGCCCCAGCATTTT.

The V and J genes are TRBV6-5 and TRBJ2-7; 10 bases are shared with TRBD1. The CDR3 is 14 amino acids. V gave up 6 bases and J gave up 0 bases; unmatched junction bases: 2. The germline gives CDR1 MNHEY, CDR2 SVGAGI. CDR3 in amino acids: CASRWTGGSYEQYF. CDR3 nucleotides: TGTGCCAGCAGATGGACAGGGGGCTCCTACGAGCAGTACTTC.

CDR3 sequence: CASRALAGVRVTDTQYF. The DNA for the CDR3 is TGTGCCAGTAGGGCTCTAGCGGGAGTGAGGGTCACAGATACGCAGTATTTT. The chain recombines TRBV19 with TRBJ2-3; 10 positions match TRBD2. The CDR3 has 17 amino acids. The germline V gene encodes CDR1 LNHDA and CDR2 SQIVND (reference sequence). V lost 6 bases, J lost 2 bases, and 11 bases stayed unmatched.

A remark on this clone: Other DNA sequences in the same sample also yield this CDR3. The V call is TRBV6-1, the J call TRBJ1-1; D perhaps matches TRBD1 (5 bases). CDR3 size: 17 residues. V lost 2 bases to trimming and J lost 4 bases, with 20 bases between them. The germline gives CDR1 MNHNS, CDR2 SASEGT. CDR3 sequence (DNA): TGTGCCAGCAGTGAAATGTGGGGGGGAGATTTATCCACTGAAGCTTTCTTT. It encodes CASSEMWGGDLSTEAFF.

The chain uses TRBV9 and TRBJ1-1; unclear D gene. V lost 4 bases, J lost 0 bases, and 10 bases lay in between. Germline V gene data show CDR1 as SGDLS and CDR2 as YYNGEE. CDR3 length equals 14 residues. The CDR3 spells CASSFQVMNTEAFF. CDR3 nucleotide sequence: TGTGCCAGCAGCTTCCAGGTGATGAACACTGAAGCTTTCTTT.

The chain joins TRBV19 to TRBJ2-2; 11 positions match TRBD1. Germline lookup yields CDR1 LNHDA and CDR2 SQIVND (reference sequence). J lost 4 bases, V lost 6 bases, and 7 bases had no gene match. The CDR3 sequence is 16 residues long. This chain's CDR3 is CASRRGQGARTGELFF. CDR3 nucleotides: TGTGCCAGTAGACGTGGACAGGGGGCGCGCACCGGGGAGCTGTTTTTT.

This chain's CDR3 is CASSGRTSAYEQYF. The CDR3 DNA reads as TGTGCCAGCAGTGGACGGACTAGCGCCTACGAGCAGTACTTC. The V call is TRBV2, the J call TRBJ2-7; TRBD2 matches 9 bases. CDR1 is SNHLY, CDR2 FYNNEI, per germline. Unmatched junction bases numbered 3, after V lost 4 bases and J lost 2 bases. The CDR3 sequence is 14 residues long.

V usage is TRBV2 and J usage is TRBJ1-1, with D possibly TRBD1 on 6 matching bases. Between the trimmed V and J ends, which lost 7 bases and 0 bases, there was a span of 15 bases. This CDR3 is built from 15 residues. Germline V CDR1 and CDR2: SNHLY, FYNNEI. In DNA form, the CDR3 reads TGTGCCAGCATTACGGACAGTACGATGAACACTGAAGCTTTCTTT. This translates into CASITDSTMNTEAFF. Full variable domain (rest looked up from reference TRBV2 and TRBJ1-1): EPEVTQTPSHQVTQMGQEVILRCVPISNHLYFYWYRQILGQKVEFLVSFYNNEISEKSEIFDDQFSVERPDGSNFTLKIRSTKLEDSAMYFCASITDSTMNTEAFFGQGTRLTVV.

DNA of the CDR3: TGTGCCAGCAGTGAAGGGACTAGCGGGGGGCGGAATGAGCAGTTCTTC. Protein product: CASSEGTSGGRNEQFF. The chain is built from TRBV6-4 and TRBJ2-1; 15 bases map to TRBD2. The length of the CDR3 is 16 residues. CDR1 is MRHNA and CDR2 is SNTAGT in the germline V gene. After removal of 3 bases from V and 7 bases from J, the junction contained 4 bases not matched to a gene.

The chain carries TRBV10-2 and TRBJ2-1; 10 bases agree with TRBD2. Germline V lookup: CDR1 WSHSY, CDR2 SAAADI. V was pared by 6 bases and J by 5 bases, with 1 base of the junction left unmatched. The CDR3 covers 13 residues. The CDR3 reads CASRLAGNNEQFF. In DNA form, the CDR3 reads TGCGCCAGCAGACTAGCGGGGAACAATGAGCAGTTCTTC.

This sequence joins TRBV27 and TRBJ1-2; 7 nucleotides line up with TRBD1. Germline-derived CDR1 and CDR2 are MNHEY and SMNVEV (reference sequence). This CDR3 comprises 18 residues. J lost 0 bases, V lost 4 bases, and 14 bases had no gene match. CDR3 region: CASSSAPGRDRANYGYTF. In DNA form, the CDR3 reads TGTGCCAGCAGTTCAGCCCCCGGACGGGACAGAGCTAACTATGGCTACACCTTC.

The chain joins TRBV7-2 to TRBJ2-3; D call uncertain. The CDR3 spans 14 residues. V shed 5 bases and J shed 0 bases, with 9 bases lying between them. The germline V gene has CDR1 SGHTA and CDR2 FQGNSA. Written as DNA, the CDR3 is TGTGCCAGCAGCCCACCCAGAAGCACAGATACGCAGTATTTT. Its protein product is CASSPPRSTDTQYF.

CDR3 in amino acids: CASRPLGSRDEKLFF. In DNA, the CDR3 is TGTGCCAGCAGACCACTCGGGAGTCGCGATGAAAAACTGTTTTTT. This rearrangement joins TRBV5-8 to TRBJ1-4; no definite D call. In germline, CDR1 is SGHTS, CDR2 YDEGEE. CDR3 size: 15 residues. V was clipped by 5 bases and J by 6 bases, with 17 bases between them. Full variable domain (remainder filled in from reference TRBV5-8 and TRBJ1-4): EAGVTQSPTHLIKTRGQQATLRCSPISGHTSVYWYQQALGLGLQFLLWYDEGEERNRGNFPPRFSGRQFPNYSSELNVNALELEDSALYLCASRPLGSRDEKLFFGSGTQLSVL.

This rearrangement joins TRBV6-4 to TRBJ2-2; the D is unclear. The CDR3 runs 15 residues. Per germline, CDR1 MRHNA and CDR2 SNTAGT. V was cut by 8 bases and J by 0 bases, with 13 bases left in between. The CDR3 spells CASGEDPANTGELFF. For the CDR3, the DNA is TGTGCCAGCGGAGAAGACCCAGCGAACACCGGGGAGCTGTTTTTT.

The J gene is TRBJ2-7, the V gene TRBV5-1; D is perhaps TRBD2 (6 bases). CDR3 size: 15 residues. Deletions cut 4 bases from V and 2 bases from J, with 16 bases between. Germline lookup yields CDR1 SGHRS and CDR2 YFSETQ. Here the CDR3 DNA reads TGCGCCAGCAGCAAAACCGGGACTCTGGCCTACGAGCAGTACTTC. Protein: CASSKTGTLAYEQYF.

The V and J genes are TRBV4-2 and TRBJ1-1; a weak D match, TRBD1 (6 bases). Germline values: CDR1 LGHNA, CDR2 YNFKEQ. This CDR3 is built from 14 residues. The V gene lost 4 bases and the J gene lost 0 bases, with 9 bases spanning the gap. The DNA of the CDR3 is TGTGCCAGCAGCCCAACAGGGTTGAACACTGAAGCTTTCTTT. Its translation is CASSPTGLNTEAFF.

The chain links TRBV9 to TRBJ2-1; perhaps TRBD1 as D (6 bases). With 0 bases removed from V and 11 bases from J, the gap between germline ends came to 12 bases. CDR1 is SGDLS and CDR2 is YYNGEE in the germline V gene. This CDR3 is built from 13 residues. This CDR3 is CASSVGTGSQQFF. The CDR3 nucleotides read TGTGCCAGCAGCGTAGGCACAGGGTCACAGCAGTTCTTC.

The chain combines TRBV25-1 with TRBJ2-7; D may be TRBD2 (6 bases). This CDR3 is built from 16 residues. From germline, CDR1 is MGHDK and CDR2 SYGVNS. Trimming removed 10 bases from V and 6 bases from J, with 28 bases in between. In DNA form, the CDR3 reads TGTGCCACTTGGGGGGTATCGGGACCCGGTGTATTCGAGCAGTACTTC. Its translation is CATWGVSGPGVFEQYF.

This chain uses TRBV11-2 with TRBJ1-1, with D unresolved. The CDR3 consists of 12 residues. V was trimmed by 5 bases and J by 6 bases, leaving 10 bases between them. CDR1 and CDR2 from the germline V gene are SGHAT and FQNNGV. The CDR3 region has the DNA TGTGCCAGCAGCCTAAGTGGGCCTGAAGCTTTCTTT. This gives the protein CASSLSGPEAFF.

Comments on this clone: A read error may produce the germline difference seen at one junction end. V is TRBV6-4 and J is TRBJ1-2; D may be TRBD1 (6 bases). Germline lookup yields CDR1 MRHNA and CDR2 SNTAGT. The length of the CDR3 is 12 residues. CDR3 sequence reads: CARDSPNCGYTF. CDR3 DNA sequence: TGTGCCAGGGACAGTCCTAACTGTGGCTACACCTTC.

For this clone: The sample carries other DNA sequences with the same CDR3. This chain connects TRBV4-1 to TRBJ2-4, with 10 bases fitting TRBD1. V gave up 0 bases and J gave up 16 bases; unmatched junction bases: 6. In germline, CDR1 is MGHRA, CDR2 YSYEKL. The CDR3 loop spans 13 amino acids. In nucleotides, the CDR3 is TGCGCCAGCAGCCAAGACCGACAGGGGGCAGTCTACTTC. This gives the protein CASSQDRQGAVYF.

In terms of frequency, this clone is medium-sized. The chain combines TRBV6-4 with TRBJ2-2, with 9 bases lining up with TRBD2. The CDR3 has 15 residues. Per germline, CDR1 MRHNA and CDR2 SNTAGT. The J segment lost 4 bases and the V segment lost 0 bases, leaving 0 bases of the junction unmatched. CDR3 region: CASSDSSGSTGELFF. The CDR3 bases are TGTGCCAGCAGTGACTCTAGCGGGAGCACCGGGGAGCTGTTTTTT.